A selection of T cell receptor beta chains follows, all from one sample in a study of blood T cell repertoires in COVID-19. Repertoires were generated with immunoSEQ multiplex PCR, while TCRdb's copy carries only in-frame clones and drops some. The sample has about 59,000 clones, around 77% seen once. The sample was peripheral blood. These receptors all come from a man between 60 and 75 years old with acute or convalescent COVID-19. Each CDR3 is given with its conserved first and last residue. The D gene is left open where the match is weak. A row's size may be missing; if present it is once, few, many or a size class.

abundance	v_gene	j_gene	d_gene	CDR3nt	CDR3aa
NA	TRBV27	TRBJ2-1	NA	TGTGCCAGCAGTTTATCGATTTCAGGGTCCTTGTCGAATGAGCAGTTCTTC	CASSLSISGSLSNEQFF
NA	TRBV14	TRBJ1-6	NA	TGTGCCAGCAGCCCCAGGGGATATAATTCACCCCTCCACTTT	CASSPRGYNSPLHF
NA	TRBV28	TRBJ1-5	NA	TGTGCCAGCATGATTTCGGGGCAGCCCCAGCATTTT	CASMISGQPQHF
once	TRBV5-1	TRBJ1-2	NA	TGCGCCAGCAGCTTCGACAGTAGCTATGGCTACACCTTC	CASSFDSSYGYTF
few	TRBV5-4	TRBJ2-2	TRBD1	TGTGCCAGCAGCTTTTGGACAGGGGTTAACACCGGGGAGCTGTTTTTT	CASSFWTGVNTGELFF
NA	TRBV7-2	TRBJ1-3	NA	TGTGCCAGCAGCTTATCGGGAAACACCATATATTTT	CASSLSGNTIYF
NA	TRBV5-1	TRBJ2-3	NA	TGCGCCAGCAGCTTCTCAGGGTTCCCAGATACGCAGTATTTT	CASSFSGFPDTQYF
few	TRBV5-1	TRBJ2-7	TRBD1	TGCGCCAGCGAGGACAGGGCCTTCTCCTACGAGCAGTACTTC	CASEDRAFSYEQYF
NA	TRBV7-9	TRBJ1-1	NA	TGTGCCAGCGACCCTGGAGCCGGTGGGGCGAATACTGAAGCTTTCTTT	CASDPGAGGANTEAFF
NA	TRBV6-5	TRBJ2-7	TRBD1	TGTGCCAGCAGTTCCCGGACAGGGCGCGAGCAGTACTTC	CASSSRTGREQYF
NA	TRBV2	TRBJ2-2	NA	TGTGCCACGGGGGCGAACACCGGGGAGCTGTTTTTT	CATGANTGELFF
few	TRBV12-5	TRBJ2-5	NA	TGTGCTAGTGGGTCTCCGTGGACCCAGTACTTC	CASGSPWTQYF
NA	TRBV9	TRBJ1-4	TRBD1	TGTGCCAGCAGCCCAGAGACAGGGCGTGAGAATGAAAAACTGTTTTTT	CASSPETGRENEKLFF
once	TRBV6-5	TRBJ1-2	NA	TGTGCCAGCAGTACAGGGACATATAACTATGGCTACACCTTC	CASSTGTYNYGYTF
NA	TRBV4-1	TRBJ2-7	TRBD2	TGCGCCAGCAGCCAACTGGTAGCGGGTTACGAGCAGTACTTC	CASSQLVAGYEQYF
NA	TRBV12-3/TRBV12-4	TRBJ1-1	TRBD1	TGTGCCAGCAGTCCGGGGACAGGTCCTGAAGCTTTCTTT	CASSPGTGPEAFF
few	TRBV5-1	TRBJ2-7	TRBD1	TGCGCCAGCAGACGGACAGGGGGATCCTACGAGCAGTACTTC	CASRRTGGSYEQYF
NA	TRBV7-3	TRBJ2-7	TRBD1	TGTGCCAGCAGCCAGGACAGGGGATTTGGTGGGGAGCAGTACTTC	CASSQDRGFGGEQYF
NA	TRBV5-1	TRBJ2-1	TRBD2	TGCGCCAGCAGCTTAGCACTAGCGGGGGGCAATGAGCAGTTCTTC	CASSLALAGGNEQFF
NA	TRBV4-2	TRBJ2-5	TRBD1	TGTGCCAGCAGCCAAGATCTTCCGGGACAGGGGATGGAGACCCAGTACTTC	CASSQDLPGQGMETQYF
NA	TRBV28	TRBJ2-2	TRBD1	TGTGCCAGTCAAGGGACAGGAAACACCGGGGAGCTGTTTTTT	CASQGTGNTGELFF
NA	TRBV24-1	TRBJ1-1	NA	TGTGCCACCAGTAGTGATTCTGGGGCGGATGAAGCTTTCTTT	CATSSDSGADEAFF
NA	TRBV4-1	TRBJ1-4	NA	TGCGCCAGCAGCCTTACAGGGTTAGTTTGGGAAAAACTGTTTTTT	CASSLTGLVWEKLFF
NA	TRBV4-1	TRBJ2-3	TRBD2	TGCGCCAGCAGCCAAGGTCGCGGGGGTACCACAGATACGCAGTATTTT	CASSQGRGGTTDTQYF
NA	TRBV24-1	TRBJ2-1	NA	TGTGCCACCAGTGGAGGAGGCGCCTCCTACAATGAGCAGTTCTTC	CATSGGGASYNEQFF
NA	TRBV7-9	TRBJ2-7	TRBD1	TGTGCCAGCAGCTTCGGGACAGGGGAGAGATACGAGCAGTACTTC	CASSFGTGERYEQYF
once	TRBV5-4	TRBJ2-1	NA	TGTGCCAGCAGCTTGGGGAAGACAGGCTACAATGAGCAGTTCTTC	CASSLGKTGYNEQFF
NA	TRBV6-5	TRBJ2-2	TRBD1	TGTGCCAGCGGAGCCGGGACAGATAACACCGGGGAGCTGTTTTTT	CASGAGTDNTGELFF